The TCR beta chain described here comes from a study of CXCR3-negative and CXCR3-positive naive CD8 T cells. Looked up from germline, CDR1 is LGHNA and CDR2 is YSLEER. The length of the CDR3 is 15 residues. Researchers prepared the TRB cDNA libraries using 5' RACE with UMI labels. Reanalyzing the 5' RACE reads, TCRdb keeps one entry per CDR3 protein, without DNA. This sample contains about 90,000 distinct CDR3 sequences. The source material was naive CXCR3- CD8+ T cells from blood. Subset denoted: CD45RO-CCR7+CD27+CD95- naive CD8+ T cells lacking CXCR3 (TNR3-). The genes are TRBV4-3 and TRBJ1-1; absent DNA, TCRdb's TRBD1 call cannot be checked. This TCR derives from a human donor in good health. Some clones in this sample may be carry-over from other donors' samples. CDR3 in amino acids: CASSQDSGRYTEAFF.